This T cell receptor beta chain comes out of a study of T cell repertoires in cytomegalovirus infection. Overall study: Public TCR beta signature analysis indicated the presence of both CMV infection and matching HLA type.

Note on this clonotype: Its antigen is not known. It may be a read error: a sequence one base away is much more abundant.

In TCRdb, the reads were re-called with MiXCR into one record per CDR3 protein. The data contain 450,000 to 600,000 distinct CDR3 sequences, 11% of them singletons. Study-wide points: Cumulative public TCR beta family frequency identified CMV carriers with the relevant HLA. HLA-C-restricted CMV clonotypes gave the most frequent clonotype in two of eight donors.

The CDR3 is made up of 12 amino acids. CDR1 and CDR2 (germline): MDHEN, SYDVKM. V lost 6 bases and J 1 base, leaving 6 bases between the germline ends. The chain joins TRBV28 to TRBJ1-1; D unclear. The sample taken for sequencing was PBMCs. The sequence was collected from a human donor in good health (CMV status not recorded). Some clones in this sample may be carry-over from other donors' samples. The CDR3 is CASRQPNTEAFF. The DNA for the CDR3 is TGTGCCAGCAGACAACCGAACACTGAAGCTTTCTTT. Filled out from reference TRBV28 and TRBJ1-1, the complete variable domain reads DVKVTQSSRYLVKRTGEKVFLECVQDMDHENMFWYRQDPGLGLRLIYFSYDVKMKEKGDIPEGYSVSREKKERFSLILESASTNQTSMYLCASRQPNTEAFFGQGTRLTVV.